This T cell receptor beta chain was found in a study of blood T cells in healthy people across ages. A sample-barcoded 5' primer and a J-beta primer mix were used in a second PCR of roughly 6 to 12 cycles. TCRdb independently ran MiXCR on the 5' RACE reads; one entry per CDR3 protein. The sample lists roughly 1,300,000 distinct CDR3 sequences, around 59% seen once, with 5.5% to 8% in the top ten. Individuals who donated were healthy Caucasians from Russia aged roughly 6 to 90. The CDR3 covers 13 residues. V gave up 7 bases and J gave up 0 bases, with 10 bases separating them. The receptor was isolated from a young man in good health. The chain couples TRBV12-3 or TRBV12-4 to TRBJ2-7, with no clear D. The sample consisted of blood. The CDR3: CASTYGLSYEQYF. In nucleotides, the CDR3 is TGTGCCAGCACGTACGGGCTCTCCTACGAGCAGTACTTC.